The 24 T cell receptor beta chains below come from one sample, sequenced in a study of shared clonotypes between healthy human individuals. Sequencing used immunoSEQ multiplex PCR; TCRdb keeps in-frame clones, though not all of them. The repertoire includes approximately 1.9 million clones, 93% of them detected once, and under 2% sits in the top ten. Naivety among CD8 cells was defined by CD45RO negativity and positive CCR7 selection, thereby excluding terminally differentiated effector memory CD45RA+ cells. Sequenced sample: naive CD8+ T cells from PBMCs. Receptors were obtained from a man aged 18 to 29 in good health. Some clones in this sample may be carry-over from other donors' samples.

V and J are TRBV6-5 and TRBJ1-5, with TRBD1 as a possible D gene (6 bases). V gave up 6 bases and J gave up 1 base, with 10 bases separating them. The germline CDR1 and CDR2 sequences are MNHEY and SVGAGI. The length of the CDR3 is 14 residues. The CDR3 loop is CASRSTGSNQPQHF. The DNA of the CDR3 is TGTGCCAGCAGATCAACAGGGAGCAATCAGCCCCAGCATTTT.

The genes are TRBV9 and TRBJ2-1, with 11 bases fitting TRBD2. The trim removed 6 bases at V and 7 bases at J, leaving 12 bases unmatched. CDR3 length equals 16 residues. Germline V gene data show CDR1 as SGDLS and CDR2 as YYNGEE. The DNA for the CDR3 is TGTGCCAGCACCACCCCCTTAGCGGGAGGGCCAAATGAGCAGTTCTTC. The encoded protein is CASTTPLAGGPNEQFF.

This clone was counted a single time. The chain recombines TRBV29-1 with TRBJ2-5; D gene uncertain. The J call could be wrong; TRBJ2-7 is a better fit for the DNA end. Germline CDR1 is SQVTM and CDR2 is ANQGSEA. CDR3 length: 12 amino acids. CDR3 coding DNA: TGCAGCGTTGTGGACCTGATCTACGAGCAGTACTTC. It encodes CSVVDLIYEQYF.

The chain combines TRBV19 with TRBJ1-5; TRBD1 might be the D (5 bases). Looked up from germline, CDR1 is LNHDA and CDR2 is SQIVND (reference sequence). V lost 1 base to trimming and J lost 2 bases, with 12 bases between them. CDR3 size: 16 residues. The CDR3 is CASSIAWDPGNQPQHF. The DNA of the CDR3 is TGTGCCAGTAGTATAGCTTGGGACCCGGGCAATCAGCCCCAGCATTTT.

The V gene is TRBV19, the J gene TRBJ1-1; D not certain. The CDR3 has 14 amino acids. CDR1 and CDR2 from the germline V gene are LNHDA and SQIVND (reference sequence). The ends were cut back, 3 bases at V and 1 base at J, with 9 bases in the middle. CDR3 amino acids: CASSISSRNTEAFF. In DNA, the CDR3 is TGTGCCAGTAGTATCTCCAGTAGGAACACTGAAGCTTTCTTT.

The chain couples TRBV5-4 to TRBJ2-7, with 10 bases that match TRBD1. The CDR3 contains 15 residues. The J segment lost 1 base and the V segment lost 2 bases, leaving 3 bases of the junction unmatched. The germline V gene encodes CDR1 SGHNT and CDR2 YYREEE (reference sequence). The CDR3 coding sequence is TGTGCCAGCAGCTTTTGGGACAGGGGTTCCTACGAGCAGTACTTC. Translated, it gives CASSFWDRGSYEQYF.

The chain uses TRBV28 and TRBJ1-2; weak D call: TRBD1 (6 bases). Trimming took off 5 bases at V and 7 bases at J, with 14 bases between the two ends. This CDR3 spans 13 amino acids. Germline V gene data show CDR1 as MDHEN and CDR2 as SYDVKM. CDR3 loop: CASSPRGVRGYTF. In DNA, the CDR3 is TGTGCCAGCAGTCCCAGGGGTGTTCGTGGCTACACCTTC.

A remark on this clone: At the DNA level, this CDR3 is encoded by other sequences in the same sample as well. This chain joins TRBV27 and TRBJ1-5; weak D call: TRBD1 (5 bases). The ends were cut back, 3 bases at V and 4 bases at J, with 10 bases in the middle. Per germline, CDR1 MNHEY and CDR2 SMNVEV (reference sequence). The CDR3 consists of 14 residues. Written as DNA, the CDR3 is TGTGCCAGCAGTTTGCTGGGGGGGAATCAGCCCCAGCATTTT. It codes for CASSLLGGNQPQHF.

This clone appeared a single time. V is TRBV6-1 and J is TRBJ2-5, with 7 bases fitting TRBD2. Germline V gives CDR1 MNHNS, CDR2 SASEGT. The V and J ends lost 4 bases and 1 base, in that order; junction bases with no gene match: 9. The CDR3 loop spans 16 amino acids. The CDR3 nucleotides are TGTGCCAGCAGTGTGAGTAGCGGGTCTACCCAAGAGACCCAGTACTTC. Amino acid sequence: CASSVSSGSTQETQYF.

The chain uses TRBV27 and TRBJ2-2; perhaps TRBD2 as D (7 bases). Between the trimmed V and J ends, which lost 5 bases and 4 bases, there was a span of 20 bases. CDR1 and CDR2 (germline): MNHEY, SMNVEV (reference sequence). This CDR3 comprises 17 residues. This CDR3 is CASSHHLGGRGTGELFF. CDR3 nucleotides: TGTGCCAGCAGTCACCACCTGGGGGGGCGCGGCACCGGGGAGCTGTTTTTT.

The chain recombines TRBV5-6 with TRBJ2-1; D not certain. The CDR3 spans 13 residues. V lost 4 bases, J lost 6 bases, and 11 bases lay in between. The germline V gene encodes CDR1 SGHDT and CDR2 YYEEEE. In nucleotides, the CDR3 is TGTGCCAGCAGCGGAACATGGGCCAATGAGCAGTTCTTC. It encodes CASSGTWANEQFF.

The chain recombines TRBV7-9 with TRBJ1-4, with D tentatively TRBD1 (5 bases). V gave up 5 bases and J gave up 0 bases, with 16 bases separating them. CDR1 and CDR2 (germline): SEHNR, FQNEAQ (reference sequence). This CDR3 has 17 residues. Here the CDR3 DNA reads TGTGCCAGCAGCGTCGTCAAGGGGCCCTCAACTAATGAAAAACTGTTTTTT. It specifies CASSVVKGPSTNEKLFF.

The V and J genes are TRBV15 and TRBJ1-4; D is unclear. Per germline, CDR1 LNHNV and CDR2 YYDKDF (reference sequence). Trimming removed 1 base at V and 4 bases at J, with 10 bases between. This CDR3 has 15 residues. CDR3 region: CATSRVGSVNEKLFF. The CDR3 DNA is TGTGCCACCAGCAGAGTAGGCAGCGTTAATGAAAAACTGTTTTTT.

This clone was observed a handful of times. The gene calls are TRBV6-6 and TRBJ1-1; D is perhaps TRBD1 (6 bases). Trimming removed 6 bases at V and 3 bases at J, with 17 bases between. There are 15 residues in the CDR3. Per germline, CDR1 MNHNY and CDR2 SVGAGI (reference sequence). The CDR3 sequence is CASSDIRGQDTEAFF. CDR3 in DNA: TGTGCCAGCAGCGACATACGGGGGCAGGACACTGAAGCTTTCTTT.

The chain employs TRBV4-3 and TRBJ1-5; D is possibly TRBD1 (6 bases). This CDR3 is built from 17 residues. Germline V lookup: CDR1 LGHNA, CDR2 YSLEER. Trimming took off 0 bases at V and 0 bases at J, with 12 bases between the two ends. The CDR3 coding sequence is TGCGCCAGCAGCCAAGAGGTGGGGGCGCTTAGCAATCAGCCCCAGCATTTT. Encoded protein: CASSQEVGALSNQPQHF.

This chain links TRBV4-1 with TRBJ2-1; D uncertain. Germline V gene data show CDR1 as MGHRA and CDR2 as YSYEKL. The CDR3 totals 17 residues. Trimming removed 3 bases from V and 0 bases from J, with 15 bases in between. In nucleotides, the CDR3 is TGCGCCAGCAGCCAGGTCCCGGCCCGGAGCTCCTACAATGAGCAGTTCTTC. This translates into CASSQVPARSSYNEQFF.

V and J are TRBV27 and TRBJ2-3; D is unclear. CDR1 MNHEY and CDR2 SMNVEV come from the germline V gene (reference sequence). V gave up 2 bases and J gave up 4 bases, with 19 bases separating them. This CDR3 has 17 amino acids. CDR3 in DNA: TGTGCCAGCAGTTTAATGGCAGCCCGTGGGTGGGCAGATACGCAGTATTTT. Residues: CASSLMAARGWADTQYF.

This sequence joins TRBV5-4 and TRBJ2-2; D might be TRBD1 or TRBD2, each matching 6 bases. V was trimmed by 2 bases and J by 3 bases, leaving 11 bases between them. The CDR3 loop spans 15 amino acids. Per the germline V gene, CDR1 is SGHNT and CDR2 is YYREEE (reference sequence). In DNA, the CDR3 is TGTGCCAGCAGCTTTATGGGGGGCGACACCGGGGAGCTGTTTTTT. Protein sequence: CASSFMGGDTGELFF.

The rearrangement uses TRBV9 and TRBJ1-5, with 7 nucleotides matching TRBD1. The CDR3 covers 15 residues. Germline CDR1 SGDLS, CDR2 YYNGEE. The V and J ends lost 2 bases and 6 bases, in that order; junction bases with no gene match: 8. CDR3: CASSVTGAGGQPQHF. The CDR3 region has the DNA TGTGCCAGCAGCGTCACAGGGGCCGGGGGTCAGCCCCAGCATTTT.

The chain combines TRBV4-3 with TRBJ1-3; D gene unclear. In germline, CDR1 is LGHNA, CDR2 YSLEER. Trimming left V 3 bases short and J 0 bases short, with 15 bases between. CDR3 length: 17 residues. Here the CDR3 DNA reads TGCGCCAGCAGCCAGTCCGTATCGACACGCTCTGGAAACACCATATATTTT. As protein: CASSQSVSTRSGNTIYF.

This clone appeared once. The rearrangement uses TRBV28 and TRBJ1-4, with 7 bases that match TRBD1. Germline V CDR1 and CDR2: MDHEN, SYDVKM. V was clipped by 0 bases and J by 3 bases; unmatched bases: 10. The CDR3 runs to 18 residues. CDR3 DNA sequence: TGTGCCAGCAGTTTATGGGGGTCGGACAGGAAAGCTAATGAAAAACTGTTTTTT. Protein: CASSLWGSDRKANEKLFF.

This clone was seen only once. CDR3 in DNA: TGTGCCAGCAGAATGGGACAGCCCGCCACTGAAGCTTTCTTT. Amino acids: CASRMGQPATEAFF. The genes are TRBV27 and TRBJ1-1, with 7 positions matching TRBD1. CDR1 and CDR2 from the germline V gene are MNHEY and SMNVEV (reference sequence). CDR3 length equals 14 residues. V was pared by 6 bases and J by 4 bases, with 8 bases of the junction left unmatched.

The chain uses TRBV14 and TRBJ1-1, with D uncertain. Germline V gene data show CDR1 as SGHDN and CDR2 as FVKESK. This CDR3 comprises 16 residues. V was pared by 0 bases and J by 0 bases, with 11 bases between. The chain's CDR3 is CASSQDQSVMNTEAFF. As DNA, the CDR3 is TGTGCCAGCAGCCAAGATCAGTCAGTCATGAACACTGAAGCTTTCTTT.

A word on this clone: Other DNA sequences of this sample code for an identical CDR3. This rearrangement joins TRBV6-5 to TRBJ1-1, with TRBD1 matching 10 bases. V trimming: 5 bases; J trimming: 5 bases; junction bases outside the gene matches: 5. This CDR3 is built from 14 residues. Germline CDR1 reads MNHEY; CDR2 reads SVGAGI. CDR3 region: CASSPRDRGTEAFF. CDR3 coding DNA: TGTGCCAGCAGTCCCCGGGACAGGGGAACTGAAGCTTTCTTT.